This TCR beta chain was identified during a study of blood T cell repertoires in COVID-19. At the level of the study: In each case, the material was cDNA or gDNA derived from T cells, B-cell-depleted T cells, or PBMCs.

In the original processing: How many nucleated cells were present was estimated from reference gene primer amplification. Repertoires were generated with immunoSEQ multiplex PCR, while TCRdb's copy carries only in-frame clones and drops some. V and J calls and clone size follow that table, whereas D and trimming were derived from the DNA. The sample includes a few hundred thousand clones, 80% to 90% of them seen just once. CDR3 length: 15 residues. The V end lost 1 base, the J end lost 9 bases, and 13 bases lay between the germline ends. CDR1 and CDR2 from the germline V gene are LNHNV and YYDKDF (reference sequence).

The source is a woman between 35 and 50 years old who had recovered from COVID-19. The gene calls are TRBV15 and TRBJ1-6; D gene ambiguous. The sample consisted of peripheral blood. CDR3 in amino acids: CATSRAPIGSSPLHF. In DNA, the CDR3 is TGTGCCACCAGCAGAGCCCCCATCGGTAGTTCACCCCTCCACTTT.